This record concerns one T cell receptor (beta chain) sequence. No antigen is known for it. Given a much more abundant clone one base away, this may be a read error. Time point denoted: newly diagnosed GD, antithyroid drugs for less than 3 months. The TCR library was made from RNA extracted from PBMCs. Graves' disease diagnosis followed American Thyroid Association guidelines. Construction of TCR beta libraries relied on iRepertoire HTBI primers and on Arm-PCR targeting CDR3 regions. MiXCR was run by TCRdb on the multiplex PCR reads, yielding one entry per CDR3 protein. The sample consists of some 500,000 distinct CDR3 sequences, about 16% of them appearing once. The V end lost 1 base, the J end lost 11 bases, and 11 bases lay between the germline ends. CDR1 and CDR2 (germline): KGHDR, SFDVKD. The CDR3 runs to 13 residues. These data originate in a study of regulatory T cells in long-lasting Graves disease. Study summary: Newly diagnosed Graves' patients had under 3 months of antithyroid drugs.

General study results and limits: Patients with persistent disease showed a bias toward TRBV28, TRBJ1-2 and TRBJ2-5.

In addition, the sample was reused for a study of T cells in Graves' hyperthyroidism and ophthalmopathy.

The receptor's source is a woman aged 35-65 years with Graves disease. The gene calls are TRBV24-1 and TRBJ1-5; D gene uncertain. Sequenced material: peripheral blood mononuclear cells (PBMCs), taken at new diagnosis, from a patient treated with antithyroid drugs. This CDR3 is CATSDFQSQSQHF. CDR3 DNA: TGTGCCACCAGTGATTTCCAATCCCAGTCCCAGCATTTT.